Shown below are 20 T cell receptor beta chains from a single sample sequenced in a study of blood T cell repertoires in COVID-19. The data were produced by immunoSEQ multiplex PCR, yet TCRdb's version contains in-frame clones alone and is incomplete. This repertoire shows around 260,000 clones, approximately 85% found once; its top ten account for approximately 0.94%. Sequenced: peripheral blood. These receptors originate from a human donor with COVID-19, enrolled during active disease. The donor label of this sample is uncertain.

V gene TRBV4-1 combines with J gene TRBJ2-3; D perhaps matches TRBD2 (5 bases). The CDR3 loop spans 17 amino acids. Germline V lookup: CDR1 MGHRA, CDR2 YSYEKL. V was shortened by 4 bases and J by 0 bases, with 17 bases between the two germline ends. The chain's CDR3 is CASSPPSERTSTDTQYF. CDR3 in DNA: TGCGCCAGCAGCCCCCCATCAGAGCGGACTAGCACAGATACGCAGTATTTT.

This clone was seen only once. V is TRBV27 and J is TRBJ2-2; D gene uncertain. This CDR3 is 14 amino acids long. Germline CDR1 and CDR2: MNHEY and SMNVEV (reference sequence). V was trimmed by 3 bases and J by 7 bases, leaving 12 bases between them. The CDR3 is CASSFDPGYGELFF. DNA of the CDR3: TGTGCCAGCAGTTTCGACCCAGGCTACGGGGAGCTGTTTTTT.

The chain uses TRBV7-2 and TRBJ1-4; TRBD1 matches at 7 bases. The CDR3 extends over 16 amino acids. J gave up 7 bases and V 2 bases, and 10 bases lay outside the gene matches. Germline V gives CDR1 SGHTA, CDR2 FQGNSA. The CDR3, as DNA: TGTGCCAGCAGCTTAAGGGGGCCAGGGAGCGGTGAAAAACTGTTTTTT. Translated, it gives CASSLRGPGSGEKLFF.

This chain links TRBV3-1 (or the pseudogene TRBV3-2) with TRBJ1-5, with a tentative D call TRBD1 (5 bases). This CDR3 spans 14 amino acids. The V and J ends lost 4 bases and 9 bases respectively, with 16 bases between them. Germline V lookup: CDR1 LGHDT, CDR2 YNNKEL (reference sequence). The CDR3 protein is CASSPVAGKGPQHF. Here the CDR3 DNA reads TGTGCCAGCAGCCCGGTGGCAGGGAAGGGGCCCCAGCATTTT.

This clone has a handful of counts. The V gene is TRBV11-1, the J gene TRBJ1-1; tentatively, D is TRBD1 (6 bases). Trimming took off 1 base at V and 0 bases at J, with 9 bases between the two ends. Germline V gene lookup returns CDR1 SGHAT and CDR2 FQDESV (reference sequence). The CDR3 is 15 amino acids. The CDR3 DNA follows: TGTGCCAGCAGCTTAGTGAAGGGGGTGAACACTGAAGCTTTCTTT. This translates into CASSLVKGVNTEAFF.

The J gene is TRBJ1-1, the V gene TRBV5-1; TRBD1 matches 9 bases. With 1 base clipped from V and 4 bases from J, the junction kept 2 bases outside the gene matches. Germline CDR1 SGHRS, CDR2 YFSETQ. The CDR3 is 14 residues long. The CDR3 loop reads CASSLPTGGTEAFF. CDR3 nucleotides: TGCGCCAGCAGCTTGCCGACAGGGGGCACTGAAGCTTTCTTT.

This clone has just one count. This sequence joins TRBV5-4 and TRBJ2-5; D perhaps matches TRBD1 (7 bases). The CDR3 is 14 residues long. Trimming stripped 4 bases from V and 3 bases from J, with 13 bases between. CDR1 and CDR2 from the germline V gene are SGHNT and YYREEE (reference sequence). CDR3 residues: CASSKRGTEETQYF. The CDR3 DNA follows: TGTGCCAGCAGCAAACGCGGGACAGAAGAGACCCAGTACTTC.

The chain joins TRBV28 to TRBJ2-1; 8 nucleotides line up with TRBD1. Per germline, CDR1 MDHEN and CDR2 SYDVKM. With V trimmed by 6 bases and J by 6 bases, 7 bases remained unmatched. CDR3 length: 14 amino acids. This chain's CDR3 is CASRDRVLINEQFF. DNA for the CDR3: TGTGCCAGCAGGGACAGGGTATTAATCAATGAGCAGTTCTTC.

The rearrangement joins TRBV2 to TRBJ1-4; 7 bases align to TRBD1. The CDR3 covers 14 residues. With 3 bases clipped from V and 5 bases from J, the junction kept 3 bases outside the gene matches. Germline CDR1 SNHLY, CDR2 FYNNEI. The CDR3 region is CASSEQGENEKLFF. DNA of the CDR3: TGTGCCAGCAGTGAGCAGGGGGAGAATGAAAAACTGTTTTTT.

V usage is TRBV19 and J usage is TRBJ1-5, with a tentative D call TRBD1 (5 bases). The germline gives CDR1 LNHDA, CDR2 SQIVND (reference sequence). V was clipped by 1 base and J by 7 bases, with 20 bases between them. The CDR3 consists of 17 residues. CDR3 sequence (DNA): TGTGCCAGTAGTATAGCCCCCTCGCTGGGGGGAGTGCAGCCCCAGCATTTT. Translating it yields CASSIAPSLGGVQPQHF.

The gene calls are TRBV9 and TRBJ2-3; weak D call: TRBD1 (7 bases). Germline-derived CDR1 and CDR2 are SGDLS and YYNGEE. This CDR3 is 16 amino acids long. V lost 6 bases, J lost 7 bases, and 24 bases lay in between. The CDR3 protein is CASTQGDFTAGYTQYF. The CDR3 DNA reads as TGTGCCAGCACTCAGGGGGACTTCACCGCGGGGTATACGCAGTATTTT.

This chain links TRBV9 with TRBJ1-2, with TRBD1 matching over 7 bases. After removal of 0 bases from V and 4 bases from J, the junction contained 3 bases not matched to a gene. Germline V gene data show CDR1 as SGDLS and CDR2 as YYNGEE. CDR3 size: 14 residues. The CDR3 reads CASSVEDRLYGYTF. The CDR3, as DNA: TGTGCCAGCAGCGTAGAGGACAGGCTCTATGGCTACACCTTC.

V is TRBV4-3 and J is TRBJ2-1; maybe TRBD2 (7 bases). The V gene's germline CDR1 is LGHNA and CDR2 YSLEER. The CDR3 has 12 residues. V was shortened by 0 bases and J by 15 bases, with 12 bases between the two germline ends. CDR3 protein: CASSQEGGGPFF. The CDR3 coding sequence is TGCGCCAGCAGCCAAGAAGGGGGGGGGCCGTTCTTC.

V gene TRBV24-1 combines with J gene TRBJ1-2, with D possibly being TRBD1 (6 bases). The CDR3 has 15 residues. V was trimmed by 1 base and J by 4 bases, leaving 12 bases between them. In germline, CDR1 is KGHDR, CDR2 SFDVKD. As DNA, the CDR3 is TGTGCCACCAGTGATTTAACAGGGAGTTCCTATGGCTACACCTTC. Translated: CATSDLTGSSYGYTF.

The chain recombines TRBV28 with TRBJ1-1; D is undetermined. The CDR3 covers 11 residues. Trimming removed 6 bases at V and 4 bases at J, with 6 bases between. Germline values: CDR1 MDHEN, CDR2 SYDVKM. The CDR3 bases are TGTGCCAGCAGAACACGCACTGAAGCTTTCTTT. Protein: CASRTRTEAFF.

The chain employs TRBV3-1 (or the pseudogene TRBV3-2) and TRBJ2-2, with TRBD1 identical over 10 bases. CDR3 length: 16 amino acids. The germline CDR1 and CDR2 sequences are LGHDT and YNNKEL (reference sequence). V trimming: 2 bases; J trimming: 4 bases; junction bases outside the gene matches: 4. Here the CDR3 reads CASSQTRTGGTGELFF. The CDR3 DNA follows: TGTGCCAGCAGCCAAACCCGGACAGGGGGCACCGGGGAGCTGTTTTTT.

As DNA, the CDR3 is TGTGCCAGCAGCCCGGACAGGGACGCCGGGGAGCTGTTTTTT. This sequence encodes CASSPDRDAGELFF. The V and J genes are TRBV7-2 and TRBJ2-2, with TRBD1 matching over 8 bases. CDR1 and CDR2 from the germline V gene are SGHTA and FQGNSA. CDR3 length: 14 amino acids. Trimming cost V 5 bases and J 6 bases; bases outside gene matches: 5.

In its sample, this clone was seen once. This rearrangement joins TRBV3-1 (or the pseudogene TRBV3-2) to TRBJ2-5, with 8 bases fitting TRBD2. There are 20 residues in the CDR3. V dropped 1 base and J dropped 4; count of bases not matched to a gene: 20. From germline, CDR1 is LGHDT and CDR2 YNNKEL (reference sequence). The CDR3 bases are TGTGCCAGCAGCCAAGTCGGCCCACCTCGGAGAGCGGGAGAAGGAGAGACCCAGTACTTC. It translates to CASSQVGPPRRAGEGETQYF.

This chain joins TRBV6-2 or TRBV6-3 and TRBJ2-1; no clear D gene. V lost 5 bases and J 0 bases, leaving 8 bases between the germline ends. Germline V gives CDR1 MNHEY, CDR2 SVGEGT. This CDR3 is built from 14 residues. As DNA, the CDR3 is TGTGCCAGCAGTGTCTCCAGCTCCTACAATGAGCAGTTCTTC. This gives the protein CASSVSSSYNEQFF.

The chain has TRBV19 and TRBJ2-5; the match to TRBD1 covers 8 bases. In germline, CDR1 is LNHDA, CDR2 SQIVND (reference sequence). This CDR3 contains 16 residues. J lost 0 bases, V lost 6 bases, and 9 bases had no gene match. The CDR3 nucleotides read TGTGCCAGTAGCCCCAGACAGGGGCTTTACCAAGAGACCCAGTACTTC. Translated, it gives CASSPRQGLYQETQYF.